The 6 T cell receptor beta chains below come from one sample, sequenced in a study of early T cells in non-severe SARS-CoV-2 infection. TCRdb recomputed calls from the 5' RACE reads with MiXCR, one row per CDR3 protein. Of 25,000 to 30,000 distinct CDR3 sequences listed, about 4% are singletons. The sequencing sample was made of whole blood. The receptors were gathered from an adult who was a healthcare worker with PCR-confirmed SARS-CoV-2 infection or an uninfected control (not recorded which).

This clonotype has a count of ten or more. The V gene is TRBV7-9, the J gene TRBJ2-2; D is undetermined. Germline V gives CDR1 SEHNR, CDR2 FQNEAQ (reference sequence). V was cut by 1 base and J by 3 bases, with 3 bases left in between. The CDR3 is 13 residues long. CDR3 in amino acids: CASSLGYTGELFF. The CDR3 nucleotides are TGTGCCAGCAGCTTAGGGTACACCGGGGAGCTGTTTTTT.

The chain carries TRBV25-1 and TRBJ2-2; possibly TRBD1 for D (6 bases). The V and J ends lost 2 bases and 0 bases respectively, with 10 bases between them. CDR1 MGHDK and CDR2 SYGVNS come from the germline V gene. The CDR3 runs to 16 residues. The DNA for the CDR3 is TGTGCCAGCAGTGAAAACAGGGTGGCGAACACCGGGGAGCTGTTTTTT. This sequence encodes CASSENRVANTGELFF.

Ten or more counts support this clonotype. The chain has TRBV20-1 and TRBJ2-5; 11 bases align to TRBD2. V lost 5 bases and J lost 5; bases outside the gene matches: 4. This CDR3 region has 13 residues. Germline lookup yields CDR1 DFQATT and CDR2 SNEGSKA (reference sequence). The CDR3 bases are TGCAGTGCTCCGACTAGCGGGATTGAGACCCAGTACTTC. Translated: CSAPTSGIETQYF.

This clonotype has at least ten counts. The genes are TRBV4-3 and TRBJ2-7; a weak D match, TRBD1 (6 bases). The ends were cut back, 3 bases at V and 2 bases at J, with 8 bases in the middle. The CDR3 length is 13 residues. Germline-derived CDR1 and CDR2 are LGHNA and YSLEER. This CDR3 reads CASSHDRTYEQYF. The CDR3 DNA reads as TGCGCCAGCAGCCACGACAGGACCTACGAGCAGTACTTC.

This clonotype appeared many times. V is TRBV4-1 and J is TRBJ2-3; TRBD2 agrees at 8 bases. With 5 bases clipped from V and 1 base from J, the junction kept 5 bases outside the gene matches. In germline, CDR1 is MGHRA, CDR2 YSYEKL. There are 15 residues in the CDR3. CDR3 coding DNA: TGCGCCAGCAGCACGCGAGCGGGGGGCACAGATACGCAGTATTTT. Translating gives CASSTRAGGTDTQYF.

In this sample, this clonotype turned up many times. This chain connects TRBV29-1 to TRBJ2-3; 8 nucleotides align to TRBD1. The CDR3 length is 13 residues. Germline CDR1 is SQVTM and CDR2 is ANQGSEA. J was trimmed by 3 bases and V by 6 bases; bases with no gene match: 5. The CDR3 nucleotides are TGCAGCGTACAACAGGGGGTTACAGATACGCAGTATTTT. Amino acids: CSVQQGVTDTQYF.